This T cell receptor beta chain was retrieved from a study of blood T cell repertoires in COVID-19. Overall study: PBMCs, B-cell-depleted T cells, or T cells provided the cDNA or gDNA that made up the material.

Looked up from germline, CDR1 is SGHKS and CDR2 is YYEKEE (reference sequence). The CDR3 runs to 15 residues. Deletions cut 4 bases from V and 9 bases from J, with 20 bases between. TCRdb keeps only in-frame clones here, not all; method: immunoSEQ multiplex PCR. The table shows about 89,000 clones, with around 90% occurring only once. The receptor comes from a human donor with active COVID-19. The donor label of this sample is uncertain. The chain links TRBV5-5 to TRBJ2-1; maybe TRBD1 (6 bases). The sequencing sample was made of peripheral blood. The DNA of the CDR3 is TGTGCCAGCAGCCCCAGGGGCGATTTGGACGGTGAGCAGTTCTTC. This translates into CASSPRGDLDGEQFF.